The 11 T cell receptor beta chains reported below all come from one sample, sequenced in a study of T-cell reconstitution after alpha-beta-depleted transplantation in children (dated by TCRdb to the mid-2010s). Receptors were amplified or captured by PCR. Sequencing was carried out with an Illumina HiSeq 2500. To normalize quantification of the TCRbeta repertoire, the TCR libraries were built with molecular barcoding that relied on unique molecular identifiers. TCRdb reran the public reads through fastp at Q25 and MiXCR, keeping productive beta chains. Rows with one shared CDR3 protein collapse into an entry with the most common genes and DNA. For this sample the table gives 70,000 to 95,000 distinct CDR3 sequences, of which about a sixth were detected only once. Jointly, the top ten make up about 47% of the sample. The sample's treatment or condition, from its label and the paper: allogeneic hematopoietic cell transplantation with graft depleted of TCRalphabeta T cells and CD19 B cells.

The material sequenced was PBMCs, mostly from graft donor cells, taken 360 days after TCRalphabeta/CD19-depleted stem cell transplant. The receptor source for this set is a male patient under 10 years old who had a stem cell transplant for acute lymphoblastic leukemia, so the T cells may come from the graft donor.

J is TRBJ2-5 and V is TRBV12-3 or TRBV12-4; D gene unclear. CDR3 length equals 14 residues. V lost 8 bases and J lost 2, with 15 bases in between. The CDR3 spells CASSGLGIQETQYF. In DNA form, the CDR3 reads TGTGCCAGCTCTGGCCTAGGCATACAAGAGACCCAGTACTTC.

In this sample, this clonotype turned up a few times. The rearrangement joins TRBV6-5 to TRBJ2-5; D unclear. The CDR3 sequence is 14 residues long. In germline, CDR1 is MNHEY, CDR2 SVGAGI. The V end lost 0 bases, the J end lost 7 bases, and 12 bases lay between the germline ends. CDR3 in amino acids: CASSYSSPRGTQYF. DNA for the CDR3: TGTGCCAGCAGTTACTCGAGTCCGAGAGGGACCCAGTACTTC.

This chain joins TRBV6-5 and TRBJ1-6; 7 positions match TRBD1. CDR1 and CDR2 from the germline V gene are MNHEY and SVGAGI. The CDR3 is 15 residues long. With 1 base clipped from V and 10 bases from J, the junction kept 7 bases outside the gene matches. For the CDR3, the DNA is TGTGCCAGCAGTTACTTTAGGGACAGACGGTCACCCCTCCACTTT. It yields the protein CASSYFRDRRSPLHF.

This clonotype was counted between two and nine times. The chain is built from TRBV7-9 and TRBJ2-7, with D perhaps matching TRBD2 (5 bases). V dropped 7 bases and J dropped 5 bases, with 9 bases sitting between them. The CDR3 is made up of 11 amino acids. Germline V lookup: CDR1 SEHNR, CDR2 FQNEAQ (reference sequence). The CDR3 region is CASTPRDEQYF. The CDR3 DNA sequence: TGTGCCAGCACCCCGAGGGACGAGCAGTACTTC.

This clonotype has just a few counts. V and J are TRBV5-1 and TRBJ1-2; 7 bases fit TRBD1. Looked up from germline, CDR1 is SGHRS and CDR2 is YFSETQ. The CDR3 spans 15 residues. Losses at the gene ends were 0 bases for V and 2 bases for J; bases not matched to a gene: 4. The CDR3 protein is CASSLVGGLNYGYTF. In DNA, the CDR3 is TGCGCCAGCAGCTTGGTAGGGGGCTTGAACTATGGCTACACCTTC. Looking up the rest from reference TRBV5-1 and TRBJ1-2 gives the full variable domain: KAGVTQTPRYLIKTRGQQVTLSCSPISGHRSVSWYQQTPGQGLQFLFEYFSETQRNKGNFPGRFSGRQFSNSRSEMNVSTLELGDSALYLCASSLVGGLNYGYTFGSGTRLTVV.

This clonotype was detected a few times. The chain recombines TRBV5-1 with TRBJ2-3; D is perhaps TRBD1 or TRBD2 (6 bases each). Germline V gene data show CDR1 as SGHRS and CDR2 as YFSETQ. Trimming cost V 4 bases and J 2 bases, with 17 bases left between them. The CDR3 extends over 16 amino acids. The chain's CDR3 is CASSPSWRGNTDTQYF. The CDR3 DNA is TGCGCCAGCAGCCCCTCCTGGAGGGGGAACACAGATACGCAGTATTTT. The entire variable domain, with the rest obtained from reference TRBV5-1 and TRBJ2-3, is as follows: KAGVTQTPRYLIKTRGQQVTLSCSPISGHRSVSWYQQTPGQGLQFLFEYFSETQRNKGNFPGRFSGRQFSNSRSEMNVSTLELGDSALYLCASSPSWRGNTDTQYFGPGTRLTVL.

CDR3 amino acids: CASSLSSGPYEQYF. The CDR3 DNA reads as TGTGCCAGCAGCTTATCGAGCGGCCCCTACGAGCAGTACTTC. The chain has TRBV7-2 and TRBJ2-7; D is perhaps TRBD2 (5 bases). There are 14 residues in the CDR3. The V gene lost 2 bases and the J gene lost 2 bases, with 10 bases spanning the gap. Germline CDR1 reads SGHTA; CDR2 reads FQGNSA.

The chain uses TRBV12-3 or TRBV12-4 and TRBJ2-3; 9 positions agree with TRBD2. Trimming at V came to 6 bases and at J to 4 bases, leaving 8 bases not matched to a gene. The CDR3 has 15 residues. CDR3 nucleotide sequence: TGTGCCAGCAGGACCCTAGCGGGAAGGTCAGATACGCAGTATTTT. This encodes CASRTLAGRSDTQYF.

This clonotype was observed at least ten times. This chain connects TRBV7-9 to TRBJ1-4; D is unclear. The germline V gene has CDR1 SEHNR and CDR2 FQNEAQ (reference sequence). Trimming cost V 4 bases and J 0 bases, with 6 bases left between them. CDR3 length equals 14 residues. The CDR3 protein is CASSSYPTNEKLFF. In nucleotides, the CDR3 is TGTGCCAGCAGCTCTTACCCAACTAATGAAAAACTGTTTTTT.

Only a few counts were recorded for this clonotype. This chain joins TRBV4-1 and TRBJ2-1, with D possibly matching TRBD2 (5 bases). The ends were cut back, 3 bases at V and 0 bases at J, with 15 bases in the middle. The CDR3 is 17 amino acids. Germline CDR1 MGHRA, CDR2 YSYEKL. Here the CDR3 reads CASSQHGLGGSYNEQFF. The CDR3 DNA follows: TGCGCCAGCAGCCAGCACGGACTGGGTGGCTCCTACAATGAGCAGTTCTTC.

This clonotype was seen repeatedly, ten times or more. The CDR3, as DNA: TGTGCCATCAGTGAGTCGAGCATCTATGAGCAGTTCTTC. This gives the protein CAISESSIYEQFF. V and J are TRBV10-3 and TRBJ2-1; no reliable D call. The germline V gene encodes CDR1 ENHRY and CDR2 SYGVKD. The CDR3 extends over 13 amino acids. The V end lost 0 bases, the J end lost 8 bases, and 8 bases lay between the germline ends.